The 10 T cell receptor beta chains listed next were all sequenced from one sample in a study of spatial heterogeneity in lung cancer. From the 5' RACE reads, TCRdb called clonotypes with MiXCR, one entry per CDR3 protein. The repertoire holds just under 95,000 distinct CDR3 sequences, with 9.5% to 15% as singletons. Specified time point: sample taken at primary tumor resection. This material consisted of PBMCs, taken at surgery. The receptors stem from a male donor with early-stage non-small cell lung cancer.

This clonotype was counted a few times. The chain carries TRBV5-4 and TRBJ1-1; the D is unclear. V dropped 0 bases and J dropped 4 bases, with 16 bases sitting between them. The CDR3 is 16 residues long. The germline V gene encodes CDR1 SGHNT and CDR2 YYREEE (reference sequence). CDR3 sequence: CASSLESSHRGTEAFF. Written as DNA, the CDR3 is TGTGCCAGCAGCTTGGAGTCCTCGCACCGGGGCACTGAAGCTTTCTTT.

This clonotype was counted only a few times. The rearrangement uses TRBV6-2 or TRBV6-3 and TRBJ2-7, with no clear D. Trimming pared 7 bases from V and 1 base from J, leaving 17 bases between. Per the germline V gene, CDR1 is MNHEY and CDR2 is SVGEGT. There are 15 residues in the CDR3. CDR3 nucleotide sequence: TGTGCCAGCACCTCACGTGGCAGGAGTTCCTACGAGCAGTACTTC. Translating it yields CASTSRGRSSYEQYF.

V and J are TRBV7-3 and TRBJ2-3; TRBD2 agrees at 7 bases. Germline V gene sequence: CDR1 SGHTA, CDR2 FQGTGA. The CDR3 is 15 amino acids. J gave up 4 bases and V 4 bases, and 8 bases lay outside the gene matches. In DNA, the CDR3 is TGTGCCAGCAGCTCCATCGGCGGGAGCCCAGATACGCAGTATTTT. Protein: CASSSIGGSPDTQYF.

The CDR3: CASSPQPGTVWTEAFF. CDR3 nucleotides: TGTGCCAGCTCACCCCAACCCGGGACAGTTTGGACTGAAGCTTTCTTT. V is TRBV18 and J is TRBJ1-1, with 7 bases lining up with TRBD1. Trimming took 3 bases from V and 5 from J; bases not matched to a gene: 12. The CDR3 covers 16 residues. CDR1 and CDR2 (germline): KGHSH, LQKENI.

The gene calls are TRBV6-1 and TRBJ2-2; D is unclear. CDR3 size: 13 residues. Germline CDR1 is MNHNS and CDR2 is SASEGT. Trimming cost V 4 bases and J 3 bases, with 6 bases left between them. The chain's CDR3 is CASSVDHTGELFF. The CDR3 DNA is TGTGCCAGCAGTGTAGACCACACCGGGGAGCTGTTTTTT.

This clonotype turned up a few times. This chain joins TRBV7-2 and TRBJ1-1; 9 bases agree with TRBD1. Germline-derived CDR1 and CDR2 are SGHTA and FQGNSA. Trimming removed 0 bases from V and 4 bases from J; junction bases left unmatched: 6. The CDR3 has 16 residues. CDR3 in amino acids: CASSLARTGALTEAFF. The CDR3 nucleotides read TGTGCCAGCAGCTTAGCCCGGACAGGGGCGCTCACTGAAGCTTTCTTT.

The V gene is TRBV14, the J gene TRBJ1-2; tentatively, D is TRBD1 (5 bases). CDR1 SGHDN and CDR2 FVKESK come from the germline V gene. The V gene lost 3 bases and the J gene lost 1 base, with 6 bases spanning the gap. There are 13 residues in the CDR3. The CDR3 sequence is CASSQTVNYGYTF. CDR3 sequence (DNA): TGTGCCAGCAGCCAGACAGTTAACTATGGCTACACCTTC.

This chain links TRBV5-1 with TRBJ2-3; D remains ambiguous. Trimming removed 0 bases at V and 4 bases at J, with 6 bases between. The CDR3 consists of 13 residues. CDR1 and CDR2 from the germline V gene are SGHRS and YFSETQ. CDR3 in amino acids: CASSLVPADTQYF. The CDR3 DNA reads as TGCGCCAGCAGCTTGGTCCCAGCAGATACGCAGTATTTT.

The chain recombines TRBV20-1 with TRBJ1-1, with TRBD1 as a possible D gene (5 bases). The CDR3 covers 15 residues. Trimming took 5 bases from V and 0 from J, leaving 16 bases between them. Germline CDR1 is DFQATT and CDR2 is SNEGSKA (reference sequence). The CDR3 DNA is TGCAGTGCTCCTCGCCTTGACAGCATGAACACTGAAGCTTTCTTT. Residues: CSAPRLDSMNTEAFF.

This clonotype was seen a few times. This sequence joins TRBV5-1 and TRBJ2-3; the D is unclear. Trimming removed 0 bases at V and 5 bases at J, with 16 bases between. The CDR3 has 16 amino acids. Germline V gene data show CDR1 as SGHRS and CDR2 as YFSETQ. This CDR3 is CASSLEVGGVRDTQYF. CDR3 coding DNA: TGCGCCAGCAGCTTGGAAGTTGGCGGTGTGAGAGATACGCAGTATTTT.